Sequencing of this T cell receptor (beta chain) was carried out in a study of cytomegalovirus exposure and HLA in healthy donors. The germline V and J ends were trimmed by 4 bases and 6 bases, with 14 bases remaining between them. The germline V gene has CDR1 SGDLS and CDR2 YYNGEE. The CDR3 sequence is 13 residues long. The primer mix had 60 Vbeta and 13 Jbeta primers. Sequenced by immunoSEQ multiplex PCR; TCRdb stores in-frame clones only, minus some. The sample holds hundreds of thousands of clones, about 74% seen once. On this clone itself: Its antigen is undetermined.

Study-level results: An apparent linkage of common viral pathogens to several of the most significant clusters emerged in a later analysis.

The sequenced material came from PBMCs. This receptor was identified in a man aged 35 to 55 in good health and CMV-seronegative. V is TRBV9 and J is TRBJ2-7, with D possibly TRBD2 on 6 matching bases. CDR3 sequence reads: CASSRGGVSEQYF. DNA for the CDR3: TGTGCCAGCAGCCGAGGAGGGGTAAGCGAGCAGTACTTC.